This is a list of T cell receptor beta chains from one sample in a study of T cells in Graves' hyperthyroidism and ophthalmopathy. MiXCR was run by TCRdb on the multiplex PCR reads, yielding one entry per CDR3 protein. The table has a few hundred thousand distinct CDR3 sequences, about a sixth seen once. The sequenced sample was blood. All receptors derive from a woman aged 25 to 45 with Graves' hyperthyroidism. CDR3s include the opening cysteine and the closing phenylalanine or tryptophan. Fields, in order: CDR3 protein, clone size, CDR3 length, D gene, V gene, J gene. The D gene is left open where the match is weak. Clone size, where shown, is once, few, many, or a class for clones that have expanded.

CDR3aa: CAWSPSYEKLFF
abundance: NA
len: 12
d_gene: NA
v_gene: TRBV30
j_gene: TRBJ1-4

CDR3aa: CASSTWTANSGANVLTF
abundance: NA
len: 17
d_gene: NA
v_gene: TRBV6-2/TRBV6-3
j_gene: TRBJ2-6

CDR3aa: CASSLRGRVETQYF
abundance: many
len: 14
d_gene: NA
v_gene: TRBV7-9
j_gene: TRBJ2-5

CDR3aa: CSARDWGVTGVERGSYEQYF
abundance: NA
len: 20
d_gene: NA
v_gene: TRBV20-1
j_gene: TRBJ2-7

CDR3aa: CASSGELAGAHNEQFF
abundance: NA
len: 16
d_gene: TRBD2
v_gene: TRBV5-6
j_gene: TRBJ2-1

CDR3aa: CSARMAGGSYNEQFF
abundance: NA
len: 15
d_gene: TRBD2
v_gene: TRBV20-1
j_gene: TRBJ2-1

CDR3aa: CASSPAKVTNEQFF
abundance: many
len: 14
d_gene: NA
v_gene: TRBV12-3/TRBV12-4
j_gene: TRBJ2-1

CDR3aa: CASSVGLTSVYSYNEQFF
abundance: many
len: 18
d_gene: TRBD2
v_gene: TRBV6-2/TRBV6-3
j_gene: TRBJ2-1

CDR3aa: CASSLTTKSYEQYF
abundance: many
len: 14
d_gene: NA
v_gene: TRBV5-1
j_gene: TRBJ2-7

CDR3aa: CASSQALGFSEQYF
abundance: few
len: 14
d_gene: NA
v_gene: TRBV4-1
j_gene: TRBJ2-7

CDR3aa: CASGFSQSLYEQYF
abundance: many
len: 14
d_gene: NA
v_gene: TRBV12-5
j_gene: TRBJ2-7

CDR3aa: CSARIQGGTTEAFF
abundance: many
len: 14
d_gene: TRBD1
v_gene: TRBV20-1
j_gene: TRBJ1-1

CDR3aa: CASTTSGFPMGEQYF
abundance: many
len: 15
d_gene: NA
v_gene: TRBV6-1
j_gene: TRBJ2-7

CDR3aa: CASSPGQAGSGNTIYF
abundance: many
len: 16
d_gene: TRBD1
v_gene: TRBV7-2
j_gene: TRBJ1-3

CDR3aa: CAWNALAGAYNEQFF
abundance: many
len: 15
d_gene: TRBD2
v_gene: TRBV30
j_gene: TRBJ2-1

CDR3aa: CSASRERNNEQFF
abundance: many
len: 13
d_gene: NA
v_gene: TRBV20-1
j_gene: TRBJ2-1

CDR3aa: CASSLLTGGGYTF
abundance: NA
len: 13
d_gene: TRBD1
v_gene: TRBV27
j_gene: TRBJ1-2

CDR3aa: CASSQGAFQPQHF
abundance: many
len: 13
d_gene: NA
v_gene: TRBV14
j_gene: TRBJ1-5

CDR3aa: CASSLEQGLAGGGETQYF
abundance: few
len: 18
d_gene: TRBD2
v_gene: TRBV11-2
j_gene: TRBJ2-5

CDR3aa: CASRPQGAAEQFF
abundance: many
len: 13
d_gene: NA
v_gene: TRBV2
j_gene: TRBJ2-1

CDR3aa: CASSHNQNSYEQYF
abundance: NA
len: 14
d_gene: NA
v_gene: TRBV4-1
j_gene: TRBJ2-7

CDR3aa: CASLRRSSYNEQFF
abundance: few
len: 14
d_gene: NA
v_gene: TRBV28
j_gene: TRBJ2-1

CDR3aa: CASSITPGELFF
abundance: NA
len: 12
d_gene: NA
v_gene: TRBV19
j_gene: TRBJ2-2

CDR3aa: CSVEVASGRLGYNEQFF
abundance: many
len: 17
d_gene: TRBD2
v_gene: TRBV29-1
j_gene: TRBJ2-1

CDR3aa: CSVSWTEDTQYF
abundance: many
len: 12
d_gene: NA
v_gene: TRBV29-1
j_gene: TRBJ2-3

CDR3aa: CASSPTGSRNTIYF
abundance: few
len: 14
d_gene: TRBD1
v_gene: TRBV7-8
j_gene: TRBJ1-3

CDR3aa: CAISESSSDEQYF
abundance: NA
len: 13
d_gene: NA
v_gene: TRBV10-3
j_gene: TRBJ2-7

CDR3aa: CASSQEGLNIQYF
abundance: NA
len: 13
d_gene: NA
v_gene: TRBV7-2
j_gene: TRBJ2-4

CDR3aa: CASGIVNTEAFF
abundance: NA
len: 12
d_gene: NA
v_gene: TRBV27
j_gene: TRBJ1-1

CDR3aa: CASSHWGGAVGSLPEQYF
abundance: many
len: 18
d_gene: NA
v_gene: TRBV7-9
j_gene: TRBJ2-7

CDR3aa: CASSYGQSNYGYTF
abundance: once
len: 14
d_gene: NA
v_gene: TRBV6-9
j_gene: TRBJ1-2

CDR3aa: CASSPRQGSGELFF
abundance: many
len: 14
d_gene: TRBD1
v_gene: TRBV12-3/TRBV12-4
j_gene: TRBJ2-2

CDR3aa: CASTQQGSTEAFF
abundance: many
len: 13
d_gene: TRBD1
v_gene: TRBV12-3/TRBV12-4
j_gene: TRBJ1-1

CDR3aa: CASCTSDTRDTQYF
abundance: many
len: 14
d_gene: NA
v_gene: TRBV28
j_gene: TRBJ2-3

CDR3aa: CACAGSWEQYF
abundance: few
len: 11
d_gene: NA
v_gene: TRBV30
j_gene: TRBJ2-7

CDR3aa: CSVEGGGRAAFF
abundance: NA
len: 12
d_gene: NA
v_gene: TRBV29-1
j_gene: TRBJ1-1

CDR3aa: CASTAGVGNEQFF
abundance: NA
len: 13
d_gene: TRBD2
v_gene: TRBV9
j_gene: TRBJ2-1

CDR3aa: CASSLDQNTGELFF
abundance: many
len: 14
d_gene: NA
v_gene: TRBV11-2
j_gene: TRBJ2-2

CDR3aa: CASSLSGREQFF
abundance: many
len: 12
d_gene: NA
v_gene: TRBV7-9
j_gene: TRBJ2-1

CDR3aa: CASSFGTGGLNYGYTF
abundance: NA
len: 16
d_gene: TRBD1
v_gene: TRBV27
j_gene: TRBJ1-2

CDR3aa: CSARTGVATGELFF
abundance: many
len: 14
d_gene: NA
v_gene: TRBV20-1
j_gene: TRBJ2-2

CDR3aa: CASSLGTVAKWQYF
abundance: few
len: 14
d_gene: TRBD1
v_gene: TRBV7-3
j_gene: TRBJ2-7

CDR3aa: CASSSTSGIDTQYF
abundance: few
len: 14
d_gene: TRBD2
v_gene: TRBV5-1
j_gene: TRBJ2-3

CDR3aa: CASSGGTSGRWDNEQFF
abundance: many
len: 17
d_gene: TRBD2
v_gene: TRBV9
j_gene: TRBJ2-1

CDR3aa: CASSSPTGGPREQYF
abundance: NA
len: 15
d_gene: TRBD2
v_gene: TRBV11-3
j_gene: TRBJ2-7

CDR3aa: CASSLAGPSRTGELFF
abundance: NA
len: 16
d_gene: NA
v_gene: TRBV5-1
j_gene: TRBJ2-2

CDR3aa: CASSDRADNQPQHF
abundance: many
len: 14
d_gene: NA
v_gene: TRBV2
j_gene: TRBJ1-5

CDR3aa: CAWSAPSGEYNEQFF
abundance: many
len: 15
d_gene: NA
v_gene: TRBV30
j_gene: TRBJ2-1

CDR3aa: CSAGLAGGLNEQSF
abundance: NA
len: 14
d_gene: TRBD2
v_gene: TRBV20-1
j_gene: TRBJ2-1

CDR3aa: CSFSGRGSYEQYF
abundance: many
len: 13
d_gene: TRBD2
v_gene: TRBV20-1
j_gene: TRBJ2-7

CDR3aa: CSARDPPNYEQYF
abundance: few
len: 13
d_gene: NA
v_gene: TRBV20-1
j_gene: TRBJ2-7

CDR3aa: CASSLDQGFRQPQHF
abundance: many
len: 15
d_gene: NA
v_gene: TRBV11-2
j_gene: TRBJ1-5

CDR3aa: CASSDRVRHQPQHF
abundance: once
len: 14
d_gene: NA
v_gene: TRBV6-1
j_gene: TRBJ1-5

CDR3aa: CAWSVLGGPNEQFF
abundance: few
len: 14
d_gene: NA
v_gene: TRBV30
j_gene: TRBJ2-1

CDR3aa: CASSLSGGSTNEKLFF
abundance: NA
len: 16
d_gene: NA
v_gene: TRBV5-1
j_gene: TRBJ1-4

CDR3aa: CATSRAGPGLLPLSSYEQYF
abundance: NA
len: 20
d_gene: NA
v_gene: TRBV15
j_gene: TRBJ2-7

CDR3aa: CASSVDLAGNIQYF
abundance: many
len: 14
d_gene: NA
v_gene: TRBV7-2
j_gene: TRBJ2-4

CDR3aa: CASRPGTGDSYEQYF
abundance: NA
len: 15
d_gene: TRBD1
v_gene: TRBV7-2
j_gene: TRBJ2-7

CDR3aa: CASSQDRTGGQGGVGNQPQHF
abundance: NA
len: 21
d_gene: TRBD1
v_gene: TRBV4-2
j_gene: TRBJ1-5